The TCR beta chain under discussion was sequenced for a study of T cell repertoires and leukemia-associated antigens (dated by TCRdb to the late 2010s). For the study in its entirety: Around 15 million effective reads were obtained overall, with each sample giving about 5.1 to 7 million read pairs and about 3 to 5.0 million effective reads. In vitro peptide stimulation of healthy T cells was used with the aim of identifying the antigen recognized by a TCR Vbeta21 clone previously found in CML patients. Study-wide conclusions, independent of this receptor: The antigen specificity and function of the expanded clones were not directly tested, and further investigation of both was required. Across the four groups, there were no significant differences in the numbers of Vbeta genes (approximately 60), Jbeta genes (around 13), VDJ rearrangements, or unique CDR3s.

CD3+ T cells were first rested overnight at approximately 2.5 million cells/mL in RPMI 1640 without fetal bovine serum. CD3+ T cells were isolated from PBMCs with MACS immunomagnetic beads following the manufacturer's instructions. Comments on this clonotype: Its antigen target is currently unknown. Base qualities are not at hand, and no much larger clone is one base apart.

TRIzol reagent was used to extract total RNA from the cultured T cells. 5' rapid amplification of cDNA ends (5'RACE) was the method used to amplify TCRbeta libraries from the RNA. Library concentration and integrity were checked with Qubit, an Agilent instrument, and quantitative PCR before sequencing. Sequencing of qualified libraries was performed on Illumina HiSeq or MiSeq by a commercial service provider. On the study's bioinformatics: MiXCR version 1.8.2 was used to identify TCR sequences in each sample. To qualify, a clone needed a CDR3 longer than four amino acids, an in-frame nucleotide length, and no stop codon. A read containing the complete CDR3 structure was counted as an effective read. Expanded clones were validated by RT-PCR with 24 Vbeta primers, GeneScan spectratyping, and Sanger sequencing. TCRdb's own reprocessing of the public reads used fastp at Q25 and MiXCR and kept productive beta chains. All rows with the same CDR3 protein become a single entry with the most common DNA and genes. The V and J calls reflect TCRdb's pipeline rather than the authors' work. This sample lists roughly 10,000 distinct CDR3 sequences; 40% to 55% were detected once. The ten largest clones add up to over 50% of the sample.

A distance of 10 bases separates the germline ends of V and J, which lose 0 bases and 0 bases respectively. Taken from the germline V gene, the CDR1 and CDR2 loops are SGHRS and YFSETQ. The CDR3 holds 16 amino acids from the cysteine to the phenylalanine. Only the CDR3 part of the read is kept: 48 bases, read in frame from the first base. This sequence uses TRBV5-1 and TRBJ1-3, with the D gene call left open. The specimen was CD3+ T cells sorted from blood and cultured. This clonotype originated in a female donor in good health. The DNA sequence follows: TGCGCCAGCAGCTTGGCCTTTGTCAGCTCTGGAAACACCATATATTTT. It codes for CASSLAFVSSGNTIYF.